The 30 T cell receptor beta chains given below trace back to one sample, sequenced in a study of blood T cells in healthy people across ages. Alongside a J-beta primer mix, a sample-barcoded 5' primer served in a second PCR lasting roughly 6 to 12 cycles. TCRdb reanalysed the 5' RACE reads using MiXCR and keeps one entry per CDR3 protein. The repertoire holds 750,000 to 850,000 distinct CDR3 sequences, roughly 25% seen once, with 3% to 4.5% in the top ten. A further study also used this sample, focusing on T cells of mothers and their children.

The sample was blood. The receptors were gathered from a boy aged 10-17 years in good health.

V and J are TRBV27 and TRBJ2-7, with unresolved D. CDR1 and CDR2 from the germline V gene are MNHEY and SMNVEV (reference sequence). The CDR3 has 13 residues. Trimming left V 3 bases short and J 1 base short, with 7 bases between. This CDR3 reads CASSFSQSYEQYF. The DNA of the CDR3 is TGTGCCAGCAGTTTCAGCCAATCCTACGAGCAGTACTTC.

This clonotype has just a few counts. The genes are TRBV7-2 and TRBJ2-2; no definite D call. CDR3 size: 15 residues. V dropped 1 base and J dropped 2 bases, with 8 bases sitting between them. The germline gives CDR1 SGHTA, CDR2 FQGNSA. CDR3 protein: CASSLDEVNTGELFF. The CDR3 nucleotides read TGTGCCAGCAGCTTAGACGAGGTTAACACCGGGGAGCTGTTTTTT.

CDR3 protein: CASNPGQGNEQYF. In nucleotides, the CDR3 is TGTGCCAGCAACCCGGGACAGGGGAACGAGCAGTACTTC. The rearrangement links TRBV7-9 to TRBJ2-7; 10 nucleotides align to TRBD1. The J segment lost 5 bases and the V segment lost 7 bases, leaving 5 bases of the junction unmatched. CDR1 and CDR2 from the germline V gene are SEHNR and FQNEAQ (reference sequence). The CDR3 runs 13 residues. The entire variable domain, with the rest obtained from reference TRBV7-9 and TRBJ2-7, is as follows: DTGVSQNPRHKITKRGQNVTFRCDPISEHNRLYWYRQTLGQGPEFLTYFQNEAQLEKSRLLSDRFSAERPKGSFSTLEIQRTEQGDSAMYLCASNPGQGNEQYFGPGTRLTVT.

This chain connects TRBV20-1 to TRBJ2-7; no clear D. Germline CDR1 and CDR2: DFQATT and SNEGSKA (reference sequence). This CDR3 contains 10 residues. Trimming shortened V by 3 bases and J by 5 bases, and 5 bases separated the two germline ends. CDR3 loop: CSASGHEQYF. The CDR3 DNA reads as TGCAGTGCTAGCGGACACGAGCAGTACTTC.

The rearrangement links TRBV12-3 or TRBV12-4 to TRBJ2-5, with a tentative D call TRBD1 (5 bases). The CDR3 consists of 14 residues. The V gene lost 3 bases and the J gene lost 4 bases, with 12 bases spanning the gap. The DNA of the CDR3 is TGTGCCAGCAGTTTGCAGGGAACTTCAGAGACCCAGTACTTC. Its protein is CASSLQGTSETQYF.

This clonotype was found a few times. This rearrangement joins TRBV15 to TRBJ2-7; no reliable D call. This CDR3 spans 16 amino acids. Germline V gene lookup returns CDR1 LNHNV and CDR2 YYDKDF (reference sequence). V was pared by 0 bases and J by 3 bases, with 15 bases between. The CDR3 DNA sequence: TGTGCCACCAGCAGAGATCGCGGAGACGGGTACTACGAGCAGTACTTC. This codes for CATSRDRGDGYYEQYF.

This chain uses TRBV6-1 with TRBJ2-7; no definite D call. Trimming stripped 3 bases from V and 2 bases from J, with 11 bases between. Germline V gene sequence: CDR1 MNHNS, CDR2 SASEGT. CDR3 size: 14 residues. The CDR3 DNA reads TGTGCCAGCAGTGATTTCGGTGGAGCCTACGAGCAGTACTTC. Translated: CASSDFGGAYEQYF.

This sequence joins TRBV4-3 and TRBJ2-7, with D perhaps matching TRBD1 (6 bases). V was cut by 3 bases and J by 6 bases, with 12 bases left in between. Germline V CDR1 and CDR2: LGHNA, YSLEER. The length of the CDR3 is 13 residues. The DNA for the CDR3 is TGCGCCAGCAGCCAGTACACAGGGTCCGAGCAGTACTTC. Encoded protein: CASSQYTGSEQYF.

The table lists this clonotype with a few counts. The CDR3 here is CAWSVGRDTEKLFF. The CDR3 region has the DNA TGTGCCTGGAGTGTAGGTCGGGACACTGAAAAACTGTTTTTT. The rearrangement links TRBV30 to TRBJ1-4; a weak D match, TRBD1 (6 bases). This CDR3 region has 14 residues. CDR1 GTSNPN and CDR2 SVGIG come from the germline V gene (reference sequence). Trimming stripped 0 bases from V and 7 bases from J, with 12 bases between.

This clonotype was counted between two and nine times. This sequence joins TRBV4-3 and TRBJ2-1; TRBD2 might be the D (5 bases). The germline V and J ends were trimmed by 3 bases and 0 bases, with 18 bases remaining between them. CDR1 LGHNA and CDR2 YSLEER come from the germline V gene. CDR3 length: 18 amino acids. The CDR3 protein is CASSHDPSRASSYNEQFF. CDR3 nucleotide sequence: TGCGCCAGCAGCCATGATCCCTCGCGGGCTAGCTCCTACAATGAGCAGTTCTTC.

The rearrangement uses TRBV6-6 and TRBJ1-1; a possible D gene is TRBD1 (5 bases). CDR1 and CDR2 from the germline V gene are MNHNY and SVGAGI (reference sequence). This CDR3 region has 15 residues. Trimming cost V 7 bases and J 6 bases, with 21 bases left between them. For the CDR3, the DNA is TGTGCCAGCAACCCCTCTGGGCAGGGTAGCGCTGAAGCTTTCTTT. Residues: CASNPSGQGSAEAFF.

A remark on this clonotype: As the CDR3 is not closed by the conserved phenylalanine or tryptophan, this likely results from a read error. V and J are TRBV5-5 and TRBJ2-1; the D is unclear. Trimming pared 0 bases from V and 4 bases from J, leaving 8 bases between. The CDR3 spans 14 residues. CDR1 is SGHKS and CDR2 is YYEKEE in the germline V gene (reference sequence). The CDR3 is CASSLVTVYNEQFL. CDR3 in DNA: TGTGCCAGCAGCTTGGTGACCGTATACAATGAGCAGTTCCTC.

V gene TRBV7-9 combines with J gene TRBJ2-5, with D hard to call. The DNA end lines up better with TRBJ2-1; the J call may be wrong. Germline lookup yields CDR1 SEHNR and CDR2 FQNEAQ (reference sequence). This CDR3 has 13 residues. CDR3 coding DNA: TGTGCCAGCAGCTTAGTTTCTAGCAATGAGCAGTTCTTC. It encodes CASSLVSSNEQFF.

This clonotype was detected a few times. This chain links TRBV5-1 with TRBJ2-6; D perhaps matches TRBD1 (5 bases). In germline, CDR1 is SGHRS, CDR2 YFSETQ. CDR3 size: 18 residues. V lost 0 bases and J lost 0, with 13 bases in between. CDR3: CASSLGQGLTSGANVLTF. CDR3 nucleotides: TGCGCCAGCAGCTTGGGCCAGGGCCTCACCTCTGGGGCCAACGTCCTGACTTTC. The full variable domain, with the rest looked up from reference TRBV5-1 and TRBJ2-6, is KAGVTQTPRYLIKTRGQQVTLSCSPISGHRSVSWYQQTPGQGLQFLFEYFSETQRNKGNFPGRFSGRQFSNSRSEMNVSTLELGDSALYLCASSLGQGLTSGANVLTFGAGSRLTVL.

This clonotype was seen just once. The V gene is TRBV20-1, the J gene TRBJ2-5; 7 bases map to TRBD1. The germline CDR1 and CDR2 sequences are DFQATT and SNEGSKA (reference sequence). V lost 6 bases, J lost 5 bases, and 9 bases stayed unmatched. The CDR3 consists of 13 residues. CDR3 sequence: CSARKAGGETQYF. In DNA form, the CDR3 reads TGCAGTGCCCGGAAGGCAGGGGGTGAGACCCAGTACTTC.

This clonotype was seen repeatedly, ten times or more. The J gene is TRBJ2-3, the V gene TRBV6-4; D remains unclear. V lost 2 bases, J lost 0 bases, and 6 bases lay in between. CDR1 MRHNA and CDR2 SNTAGT come from the germline V gene. The CDR3 consists of 14 residues. The CDR3 DNA is TGTGCCAGCAGTGACGAGGACAGCACAGATACGCAGTATTTT. As protein: CASSDEDSTDTQYF.

This clonotype was seen once. A read error is possible here, since a much larger clone lies one base away. The J gene is TRBJ2-7, the V gene TRBV5-1; TRBD2 aligns across 7 bases. Germline CDR1 is SGHRS and CDR2 is YFSETQ. CDR3 length equals 16 residues. The CDR3 nucleotides are TGCGCCAGCAAGCCCTTTCAGGAGCGGGGCGGTTACGAGCAGCACTTC. Protein: CASKPFQERGGYEQHF.

This clonotype came up a few times. V gene TRBV7-9 combines with J gene TRBJ1-2, with 8 bases fitting TRBD1. J was trimmed by 8 bases and V by 4 bases; bases with no gene match: 15. The germline gives CDR1 SEHNR, CDR2 FQNEAQ (reference sequence). CDR3 size: 16 residues. CDR3 loop: CASSSRAGGSSGGYTF. CDR3 nucleotides: TGTGCCAGCAGCTCCCGGGCAGGGGGCAGTAGCGGAGGCTACACCTTC.

The chain has TRBV12-3 or TRBV12-4 and TRBJ1-1; no firm D call. V was clipped by 9 bases and J by 4 bases, with 12 bases between them. This CDR3 spans 12 amino acids. CDR3 nucleotides: TGTGCCAGTTTGGGTGGGCCCACTGAAGCTTTCTTT. It encodes CASLGGPTEAFF.

The CDR3 here is CASSLPAGQGFAFF. The CDR3 region has the DNA TGTGCCAGCAGTTTACCCGCTGGACAGGGGTTCGCTTTCTTT. The chain has TRBV28 and TRBJ1-1; 9 positions match TRBD1. Germline values: CDR1 MDHEN, CDR2 SYDVKM. This CDR3 is built from 14 residues. The ends lost 2 bases at V and 11 bases at J; junction bases unmatched: 9.

This chain connects TRBV5-1 to TRBJ2-5; D remains ambiguous. V was shortened by 4 bases and J by 5 bases, with 12 bases between the two germline ends. From germline, CDR1 is SGHRS and CDR2 YFSETQ. CDR3 length equals 13 residues. This CDR3 is CASSPDLAETQYF. In DNA form, the CDR3 reads TGCGCCAGCAGCCCAGACTTGGCGGAGACCCAGTACTTC.

This clonotype was picked up a small number of times. The rearrangement joins TRBV20-1 to TRBJ2-7; no firm D call. CDR3 length: 13 residues. From germline, CDR1 is DFQATT and CDR2 SNEGSKA (reference sequence). The ends were cut back, 5 bases at V and 2 bases at J, with 13 bases in the middle. CDR3 loop: CSAPPAGPYEQYF. The CDR3, as DNA: TGCAGTGCTCCTCCGGCTGGGCCCTACGAGCAGTACTTC.

The sample holds a few counts of this clonotype. The gene calls are TRBV15 and TRBJ2-1; 8 bases align to TRBD2. V lost 0 bases, J lost 7 bases, and 5 bases stayed unmatched. Germline values: CDR1 LNHNV, CDR2 YYDKDF (reference sequence). CDR3 length: 15 amino acids. Here the CDR3 reads CATSRESGTSNEQFF. The DNA for the CDR3 is TGTGCCACCAGCAGAGAGTCCGGGACTAGTAATGAGCAGTTCTTC.

This clonotype has just a few counts. J is TRBJ1-1 and V is TRBV20-1, with D maybe TRBD1 (5 bases). The length of the CDR3 is 13 residues. Trimming left V 1 base short and J 4 bases short, with 10 bases between. Per germline, CDR1 DFQATT and CDR2 SNEGSKA (reference sequence). DNA of the CDR3: TGCAGTGCTAGAGTGATTAGGGGCACTGAAGCTTTCTTT. It specifies CSARVIRGTEAFF.

This rearrangement joins TRBV15 to TRBJ2-6; D is unclear. Germline V gene data show CDR1 as LNHNV and CDR2 as YYDKDF (reference sequence). The length of the CDR3 is 18 residues. V dropped 0 bases and J dropped 0 bases, with 12 bases sitting between them. The CDR3 sequence is CATSRDRWSVSGANVLTF. CDR3 bases: TGTGCCACCAGCAGAGATCGATGGTCAGTCTCTGGGGCCAACGTCCTGACTTTC.

Turning to this clonotype: At one end, the junction sequence differs from germline, possibly due to a read error. The J gene is TRBJ2-5, the V gene TRBV5-1; TRBD1 matches 11 bases. Germline-derived CDR1 and CDR2 are SGHRS and YFSETQ. This CDR3 comprises 15 residues. This CDR3 reads CASRERTGGQGTQYF. The CDR3 DNA is TGCGCCAGCAGGGAACGGACAGGGGGCCAAGGGACCCAGTACTTC.

This clonotype was seen a few times. The V gene is TRBV12-3 or TRBV12-4, the J gene TRBJ1-5; D is undetermined. The CDR3 covers 14 residues. Trimming removed 6 bases from V and 0 bases from J, with 9 bases in between. CDR3 residues: CASRERNSNQPQHF. The CDR3 bases are TGTGCCAGCAGGGAGAGGAATAGCAATCAGCCCCAGCATTTT.

The table lists this clonotype with a few counts. This chain links TRBV11-2 with TRBJ2-7; D is uncertain. V lost 2 bases and J lost 0, with 11 bases in between. The CDR3 spans 15 residues. Germline CDR1 reads SGHAT; CDR2 reads FQNNGV. CDR3 protein: CASSLQATRSYEQYF. The CDR3 DNA reads TGTGCCAGCAGCTTACAGGCCACGCGCTCCTACGAGCAGTACTTC.

The rearrangement links TRBV19 to TRBJ1-5, with D possibly being TRBD1 (5 bases). Trimming left V 7 bases short and J 6 bases short, with 13 bases between. CDR3 length equals 13 residues. CDR1 is LNHDA and CDR2 is SQIVND in the germline V gene (reference sequence). CDR3 sequence: CASKLARGQPQHF. CDR3 sequence (DNA): TGTGCCAGTAAGTTGGCAAGGGGTCAGCCCCAGCATTTT. Full variable domain (remainder filled in from reference TRBV19 and TRBJ1-5): DGGITQSPKYLFRKEGQNVTLSCEQNLNHDAMYWYRQDPGQGLRLIYYSQIVNDFQKGDIAEGYSVSREKKESFPLTVTSAQKNPTAFYLCASKLARGQPQHFGDGTRLSIL.

This clonotype was observed many times. The V and J genes are TRBV20-1 and TRBJ1-5; tentative D call: TRBD1 (6 bases). The CDR3 covers 14 residues. Germline CDR1 and CDR2: DFQATT and SNEGSKA (reference sequence). V was trimmed by 2 bases and J by 4 bases, leaving 12 bases between them. The CDR3 is CSARPGGGNQPQHF. In DNA form, the CDR3 reads TGCAGTGCTAGACCGGGGGGCGGGAATCAGCCCCAGCATTTT.